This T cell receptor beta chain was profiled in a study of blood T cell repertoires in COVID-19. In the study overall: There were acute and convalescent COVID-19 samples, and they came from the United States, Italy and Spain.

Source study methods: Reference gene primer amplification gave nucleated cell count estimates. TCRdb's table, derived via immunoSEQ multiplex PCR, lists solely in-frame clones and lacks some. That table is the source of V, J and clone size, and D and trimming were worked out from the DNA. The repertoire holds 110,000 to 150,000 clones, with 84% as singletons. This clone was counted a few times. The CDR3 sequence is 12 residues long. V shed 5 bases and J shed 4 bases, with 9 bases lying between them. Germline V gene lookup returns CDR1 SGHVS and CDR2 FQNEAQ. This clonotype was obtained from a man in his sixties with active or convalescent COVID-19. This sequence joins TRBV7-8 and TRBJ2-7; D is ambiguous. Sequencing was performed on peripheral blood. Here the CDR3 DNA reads TGTGCCAGCAGCCCTATGCGATACGAGCAGTACTTC. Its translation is CASSPMRYEQYF.